A selection of T cell receptor beta chains follows, all from one sample in a study of tumor-infiltrating lymphocytes in primary liver carcinoma. Each CDR3 protein gets one entry after TCRdb re-called the multiplex PCR reads with MiXCR. The repertoire has around 190,000 distinct CDR3 sequences, 85% of them found once; the top ten carry 18%. What was sequenced was tumor tissue from primary liver carcinoma. These receptors came from a man aged 35 to 55 with primary liver carcinoma and hepatitis B virus infection. The CDR3 runs from the conserved cysteine through the conserved F or W. A D gene is named only where the DNA matches it firmly. Only some rows state a clone size, as once, few, many or a class for expanded clones.

NA,TRBV5-6,NA,TRBJ1-5,TGTGCCAGCAGCCCCCATACAGATAGCAATCAGCCCCAGTATTTC,CASSPHTDSNQPQYF
NA,TRBV12-3/TRBV12-4,TRBD1,TRBJ2-1,TGTGCCACCAGTTTATCCGACAGGGGAGGGCAGTTCTTC,CATSLSDRGGQFF
NA,TRBV11-2,TRBD2,TRBJ2-1,TGTGCCAGCAGCTTAGATAGAGGCGGGAGGTTCTGCAATGAGCAGTTTTTC,CASSLDRGGRFCNEQFF
NA,TRBV6-1,NA,TRBJ2-7,TGTGCCAGCAGTGTAGAGCGGAGATCCTACGAGCAGTACTTC,CASSVERRSYEQYF
NA,TRBV10-3,NA,TRBJ1-2,TGTGCCATCAGTGATTCAACAGGGCTCTCGGCCTATGGCTACACCTTT,CAISDSTGLSAYGYTF
NA,TRBV5-5,TRBD1,TRBJ1-5,TGTGCCAGCAGAATGACAGGGGCCCCAAATGAGCCCCAGCATTTT,CASRMTGAPNEPQHF
NA,TRBV6-1,TRBD1,TRBJ2-1,TGTGCCAGTAGTGACGGGACAGGGGAATCCAATGAGCAGTTCTTC,CASSDGTGESNEQFF
NA,TRBV12-3/TRBV12-4,TRBD1,TRBJ1-5,TGTGCCAACAGTACGACTCCGGGACAGGGCAATCAGCCACAGCATTTT,CANSTTPGQGNQPQHF
NA,TRBV11-2,TRBD1,TRBJ2-6,TGTGTCAGCAGTATGGGGGGTGACAGGGGCATTTCCCTCTCTGGGGCCAACGTCCTGACTTTC,CVSSMGGDRGISLSGANVLTF
NA,TRBV29-1,TRBD2,TRBJ2-3,TGCAGCGTTGTGGGAATACGAGCGGGAGGTGGTAGTATCGCAGATACGCAGTATTTT,CSVVGIRAGGGSIADTQYF
NA,TRBV6-6,TRBD2,TRBJ2-3,TGTGCCACCCGACTAGCCGTAGGTCCCTGCACAGATACGCAGTATTTT,CATRLAVGPCTDTQYF
NA,TRBV6-6,TRBD2,TRBJ2-7,TGCGCCAGCTCCAACCAGGTGGGAGGGAGTTACGAGCAGTACTTC,CASSNQVGGSYEQYF
many,TRBV5-4,TRBD1,TRBJ2-5,TGTGCCAGCAGCTTGGTAGGGGGCGGTGAGACCCAGTACTTC,CASSLVGGGETQYF
NA,TRBV11-1,TRBD2,TRBJ2-1,TGTGCCAGCAGCCCGAGACTAGCGGGTACGTTGCAGTTCTTC,CASSPRLAGTLQFF
NA,TRBV10-3,NA,TRBJ2-7,TGTGTCTCCCAAACAGGTTCTCCCTACGAGCAGTACTTC,CVSQTGSPYEQYF
NA,TRBV6-5,NA,TRBJ1-2,TGTGCCAGCAAAGGGGACAAGATGTATGGCTACACCTTC,CASKGDKMYGYTF
NA,TRBV5-1,TRBD1,TRBJ1-4,TGCGCCAGCAGTGTGGGACAGGGGAAAGGGGAAAAACCGTTTTTT,CASSVGQGKGEKPFF
NA,TRBV4-2,NA,TRBJ1-2,TGTGCCAGCAGCCAAAGCGCCAGGAGCACCTATGGCTACATCTTC,CASSQSARSTYGYIF
NA,TRBV4-2,NA,TRBJ1-4,TGTGCCAGAACCCCTTGCAGGACGCAGGAAAAACCGTTTTTT,CARTPCRTQEKPFF
NA,TRBV5-4,TRBD2,TRBJ2-3,TGTGCCAGCAGCTTCTCAGGGACTAGCGCAGATATACAGTATTTT,CASSFSGTSADIQYF
NA,TRBV11-2,NA,TRBJ2-1,TGTGCCAGTAGCTCAAAATTATACAATGAGCAATTCTTC,CASSSKLYNEQFF
NA,TRBV14,TRBD2,TRBJ2-1,TGTGCTAGCAGTGCCGTAGCGGGATGGGTAATCAATGAGCGGTTCTTC,CASSAVAGWVINERFF
NA,TRBV5-1,NA,TRBJ2-7,TGCGCCAGCAGCTTGGGACCGAAAGGGGGCGAGCAGTACTTC,CASSLGPKGGEQYF
NA,TRBV2,NA,TRBJ2-2,TGTGCCACGCACCCAGTGGACACCGGGGAGCTGTTTTTT,CATHPVDTGELFF
NA,TRBV12-3/TRBV12-4,TRBD2,TRBJ2-7,TGTGCCTGCACTCCTAGCGGTAACTACGAGCAGTACTTC,CACTPSGNYEQYF
NA,TRBV11-1,TRBD2,TRBJ2-4,TGTGACAGCAGCTTTCCCGGGACTAGCGGGACTAAAAACATCGAGTACTTC,CDSSFPGTSGTKNIEYF
NA,TRBV11-1,TRBD2,TRBJ2-4,TGTGCCAGCAGTTTTCCCGGGACTAGCGGGATCAAAAATATTCAGTGCTTC,CASSFPGTSGIKNIQCF
NA,TRBV11-2,NA,TRBJ2-4,TGTACCAACACCACCTCGGCGGTAGCCAAAAACATTCAGTACTTC,CTNTTSAVAKNIQYF
NA,TRBV4-3,NA,TRBJ2-5,TGCGCCGGCAGGCAAGACGAGGGGCGGGAACTAGAGACCCAGAACTTC,CAGRQDEGRELETQNF
NA,TRBV11-2,NA,TRBJ2-3,TGTGCCAGCAGAAGAAGTACAGGGATCACAGATACGCAGTATTTT,CASRRSTGITDTQYF
NA,TRBV4-1,NA,TRBJ2-5,TGCGCCAGCAGCCTACTTCCGGGAAGGCAAGAGACCCAGTACTTC,CASSLLPGRQETQYF
NA,TRBV6-2/TRBV6-3,NA,TRBJ2-7,TGTGCCAGCAGTTACTCGTGTATCGACTATTCCTACGAGCAGTATTTC,CASSYSCIDYSYEQYF
NA,TRBV6-1,NA,TRBJ2-7,TGTGCCAGCGGTGTTACAGGGCTCTACGAGCAGTACTTC,CASGVTGLYEQYF
NA,TRBV28,TRBD2,TRBJ2-1,TGTGCCAGGAGTTCCTTCGGGACTAGCGGGACGGTTGATGAGCAGTTCTTC,CARSSFGTSGTVDEQFF
NA,TRBV4-3,TRBD1,TRBJ2-2,TGCGCCAGCACCCCAGGGGGCGCGAGCGCCGGGGAGCTGTTTTTT,CASTPGGASAGELFF
NA,TRBV12-3/TRBV12-4,NA,TRBJ1-1,TGTGCCAGCAGTTTAGGACAGCTGTTGGACGCTGAAGCTTTCTTT,CASSLGQLLDAEAFF
NA,TRBV4-1,TRBD2,TRBJ2-1,TGCCCCAGCAGCCCCGAACTAGCGGGGGCTTATAATGGGCAGTTCTTC,CPSSPELAGAYNGQFF
NA,TRBV29-1,NA,TRBJ2-5,TGCAGCGTTACTTCCGGGTCAGGGGAAGAGACCCAGTACTTC,CSVTSGSGEETQYF
NA,TRBV6-5,NA,TRBJ2-3,TGTGTCAGCAACCCAGGACTAACGGGAACAGATCCGCAGTATTTT,CVSNPGLTGTDPQYF
NA,TRBV12-3/TRBV12-4,NA,TRBJ2-2,TGTGCCAGTACTTTAGTTCTGGGGCGCGGGGTGGAGCTGTTTTTT,CASTLVLGRGVELFF
NA,TRBV4-3,NA,TRBJ1-2,TGCGCTAACAGCCAGGCAGGGTCAGGGAGGAACTATGGCTACACCTTC,CANSQAGSGRNYGYTF
NA,TRBV19,NA,TRBJ2-2,TGTGCCAGTAGGCCAGTCGGGGACACCGGGGAGCTGTTTTTT,CASRPVGDTGELFF
few,TRBV28,NA,TRBJ2-7,TGTGCCAGCAGTTTATCGGGCTACGAGCAGTACTTC,CASSLSGYEQYF
NA,TRBV11-3,TRBD1,TRBJ2-2,TGTGCCAACAGCACCCGGACAGGGAACACCGGGGAACTCTTTTTT,CANSTRTGNTGELFF
NA,TRBV11-2,TRBD1,TRBJ1-4,TGTGCCAGAAGCTTAGACCCGACAGGGGTTGAGAAATTGTTTTTT,CARSLDPTGVEKLFF
many,TRBV29-1,NA,TRBJ1-1,TGCAGCGTTGAAGCCACTCGGAACACTGAAGCTTTCTTT,CSVEATRNTEAFF
NA,TRBV14,NA,TRBJ1-2,TGTGCCAGCAGCCGAGGGGGGCACATCTCTGGCTACACCTTT,CASSRGGHISGYTF
NA,TRBV6-4,NA,TRBJ2-3,TGTGCCAGCAGTGACAGTGCGGATCTCACATATACGCAGTATTTT,CASSDSADLTYTQYF
NA,TRBV29-1,NA,TRBJ1-4,TGCAGCGTTCACGGAGGGATGGGTGAAATACTGGTTTTT,CSVHGGMGEILVF
many,TRBV29-1,NA,TRBJ1-1,TGCAGCGTTGAAGAACTGGGGTTCGGTGAAGCTTTCTTT,CSVEELGFGEAFF
NA,TRBV14,TRBD2,TRBJ2-1,TGTGCCAGCAGCCAGTATGGGACTAGCGGTAGCTACAATGAACAGTCCTTC,CASSQYGTSGSYNEQSF
NA,TRBV29-1,NA,TRBJ2-1,TGCGGCGTTCTGGTATCGTCCGAGCATGAGCAGTTCTTC,CGVLVSSEHEQFF
many,TRBV29-1,NA,TRBJ1-1,TGCAGCGTCCGCCCGTCCGGGAGAAACACTGAAGCTTTCTTT,CSVRPSGRNTEAFF
NA,TRBV6-2/TRBV6-3,TRBD1,TRBJ1-2,TGTACCAGCATTCAAACAGGGGCTGGCTACACCTTC,CTSIQTGAGYTF
NA,TRBV29-1,TRBD1,TRBJ2-1,TGCAGCGTTGAACTAGGAGGAAGGGGGCAGGGCGAACAGTTCTTC,CSVELGGRGQGEQFF
NA,TRBV11-2,NA,TRBJ2-7,TGTGCCAGCTGCTTAGCGGCCAGGGGGTTTTACGAACAGTACTTC,CASCLAARGFYEQYF
NA,TRBV5-5,NA,TRBJ2-3,TGTGCCAGTACCCTGGGGGCTAGCGGCACAGATATGCAGTATTTT,CASTLGASGTDMQYF
NA,TRBV12-3/TRBV12-4,TRBD1,TRBJ2-2,TGTGTCAGCAGGCTGCGACAGGGGGCTACCGGGGAGCTGTTTTTC,CVSRLRQGATGELFF
NA,TRBV10-3,NA,TRBJ2-6,TGTGCCAACAGTGAGTCGACTGTCGGGGTTGGGGCCAACGTCCTGACTTTC,CANSESTVGVGANVLTF
NA,TRBV25-1,NA,TRBJ1-1,TGTGCCAGAACCGGTGACATGGGGCTAACTGAAGGTTTCTTT,CARTGDMGLTEGFF